What follows are 30 T cell receptor beta chains derived from one specimen sequenced in a study of shared clonotypes between healthy human individuals. The table came from immunoSEQ multiplex PCR; TCRdb's copy has only in-frame clones and leaves some out. The sample has about 490,000 clones; 78% are singletons. Specimen: PBMCs. These receptor sequences come from a woman in her 40s in good health. Some clones in this sample may be carry-over from other donors' samples.

This chain uses TRBV9 with TRBJ1-1, with D maybe TRBD1 (5 bases). The CDR3 runs to 15 residues. V shed 4 bases and J shed 0 bases, with 13 bases lying between them. Per the germline V gene, CDR1 is SGDLS and CDR2 is YYNGEE. CDR3 coding DNA: TGTGCCAGCAGCCCCCTGGGAGGGGTGAACACTGAAGCTTTCTTT. Translating it yields CASSPLGGVNTEAFF.

This chain connects TRBV23-1 to TRBJ2-5; D possibly corresponds to TRBD2 (5 bases). TRBV23-1 is annotated as an ORF whose role is uncertain. V was clipped by 4 bases and J by 1 base, with 10 bases between them. The CDR3 consists of 14 residues. CDR3 sequence (DNA): TGCGCCAGCAGTCTTGCCCTAGCCCAAGAGACCCAGTACTTC. This encodes CASSLALAQETQYF.

This clone was counted a single time. CDR3 bases: TGTGCCAGCAGCACCCCGGGACTAGCGTTTAGGGAGACCCAGTACTTC. It specifies CASSTPGLAFRETQYF. The J gene is TRBJ2-5, the V gene TRBV28, with 10 bases aligning to TRBD2. Trimming removed 6 bases from V and 5 bases from J; junction bases left unmatched: 12. Germline CDR1 and CDR2: MDHEN and SYDVKM. The CDR3 totals 16 residues.

This clone is a singleton in its sample. This chain joins TRBV2 and TRBJ2-7; unclear D gene. The V end lost 4 bases, the J end lost 0 bases, and 10 bases lay between the germline ends. This CDR3 is 14 amino acids long. Germline values: CDR1 SNHLY, CDR2 FYNNEI. The CDR3 is CASSVTTFSYEQYF. The CDR3 region has the DNA TGTGCCAGCAGTGTTACGACTTTCTCCTACGAGCAGTACTTC.

On this clone: This likely traces to a read error, being one base from a far larger clone. Other DNA sequences in this specimen translate into the identical CDR3. The chain is built from TRBV6-1 and TRBJ2-5; perhaps TRBD2 as D (7 bases). CDR3 length equals 15 residues. The germline V gene encodes CDR1 MNHNS and CDR2 SASEGT. For the CDR3, the DNA is TGCGCCAGCAGTGAAGCGGAGGGGGGGTTAGGGACCCAGTACTTC. Protein product: CASSEAEGGLGTQYF.

A note on this clone: The sample contains more than one DNA sequence encoding this CDR3. The gene calls are TRBV9 and TRBJ2-1; the match to TRBD1 covers 8 bases. The length of the CDR3 is 15 residues. The J segment lost 10 bases and the V segment lost 3 bases, leaving 12 bases of the junction unmatched. Germline V gene sequence: CDR1 SGDLS, CDR2 YYNGEE. The CDR3 nucleotides read TGTGCCAGCAGCGCAGGGGGCGCGCCTGGGAGGGAGCAGTTCTTC. Translating it yields CASSAGGAPGREQFF.

The chain has TRBV6-5 and TRBJ2-5, with TRBD1 matching 10 bases. CDR3 length: 14 residues. Trimming removed 2 bases from V and 4 bases from J; junction bases left unmatched: 1. In germline, CDR1 is MNHEY, CDR2 SVGAGI. The CDR3 here is CASSYDRGPETQYF. Here the CDR3 DNA reads TGTGCCAGCAGTTACGACAGGGGGCCAGAGACCCAGTACTTC.

The CDR3 nucleotides read TGTGCCTGGACCGAGACAGGCCCTCTTAGAGGCTACACCTTC. Amino acids: CAWTETGPLRGYTF. This chain uses TRBV30 with TRBJ1-2; perhaps TRBD1 as D (6 bases). The V gene lost 4 bases and the J gene lost 8 bases, with 20 bases spanning the gap. The CDR3 covers 14 residues. From germline, CDR1 is GTSNPN and CDR2 SVGIG (reference sequence).

This clone was counted a few times. Since a far larger clone is one base different, this is likely a read error. Other nucleotide sequences in the sample specify the same CDR3. This chain uses TRBV2 with TRBJ1-1, with D maybe TRBD1 (6 bases). The CDR3 is made up of 13 amino acids. Germline assignment: CDR1 SNHLY and CDR2 FYNNEI. CDR3 bases: TGTGCTAGCAAGGTCGAGGACAGCCGAGAAGCTTTCTTT. This sequence encodes CASKVEDSREAFF.

The chain couples TRBV19 to TRBJ2-3; D is possibly TRBD1 or TRBD2 (5 bases each). CDR1 and CDR2 from the germline V gene are LNHDA and SQIVND (reference sequence). The V end was cut by 6 bases, the J end by 4 bases, with 17 bases between. This CDR3 has 15 residues. This CDR3 is CASSPRGRAPDTQYF. For the CDR3, the DNA is TGTGCCAGTAGCCCTCGGGGCAGGGCCCCAGATACGCAGTATTTT.

CDR3 loop: CASSLAGAALNGYTF. The CDR3 DNA reads as TGCGCCAGCAGCTTGGCCGGGGCAGCCTTAAATGGCTACACCTTC. The chain couples TRBV5-1 to TRBJ1-2; possible D gene TRBD1, 5 bases. The V gene's germline CDR1 is SGHRS and CDR2 YFSETQ. The V and J ends lost 0 bases and 6 bases respectively, with 15 bases between them. This CDR3 is 15 amino acids long.

The chain links TRBV14 to TRBJ2-1; weak D call: TRBD2 (6 bases). The V and J ends lost 4 bases and 10 bases respectively, with 14 bases between them. The CDR3 extends over 13 amino acids. Germline lookup yields CDR1 SGHDN and CDR2 FVKESK. The CDR3 bases are TGTGCCAGCAGCCCAACTAGCCCTAGCGAGCAGTTCTTC. It codes for CASSPTSPSEQFF.

This clone was recorded only once. J is TRBJ1-5 and V is TRBV28; 9 positions match TRBD1. Germline V gives CDR1 MDHEN, CDR2 SYDVKM. V shed 5 bases and J 3 bases; nucleotides not matched to a gene: 11. The CDR3 is made up of 17 amino acids. CDR3 nucleotides: TGTGCCAGCAGTACCGGGACAGGGCATGTTTTCAATCAGCCCCAGCATTTT. It encodes CASSTGTGHVFNQPQHF.

The chain couples TRBV28 to TRBJ2-6; no definite D call. There are 13 residues in the CDR3. V gave up 11 bases and J gave up 0 bases, with 8 bases separating them. Germline assignment: CDR1 MDHEN and CDR2 SYDVKM. CDR3 nucleotide sequence: TGTGCCTCCTACCTCTCTGGGGCCAACGTCCTGACTTTC. As protein: CASYLSGANVLTF.

This chain connects TRBV30 to TRBJ2-1; maybe TRBD1 (6 bases). Per germline, CDR1 GTSNPN and CDR2 SVGIG (reference sequence). The ends were cut back, 2 bases at V and 10 bases at J, with 21 bases in the middle. This CDR3 region has 15 residues. The CDR3 DNA reads as TGTGCCTGGAGTCGGCAGGGGACGGTGCTCTGGGAGCAGTTCTTC. Protein: CAWSRQGTVLWEQFF.

The chain uses TRBV6-1 and TRBJ1-1; unclear D gene. Trimming removed 2 bases from V and 4 bases from J, with 11 bases in between. Per germline, CDR1 MNHNS and CDR2 SASEGT. There are 14 residues in the CDR3. CDR3 coding DNA: TGTGCCAGCAGTGAAATGAAGGGTTCCACTGAAGCTTTCTTT. This encodes CASSEMKGSTEAFF.

The CDR3 is CATSRGRLLGGNQPQHF. CDR3 bases: TGTGCCACCAGCAGAGGCCGTCTTCTGGGCGGCAATCAGCCCCAGCATTTT. The gene calls are TRBV15 and TRBJ1-5; D unresolved. The CDR3 totals 17 residues. Trimming pared 1 base from V and 2 bases from J, leaving 15 bases between. Germline loops: CDR1 LNHNV, CDR2 YYDKDF (reference sequence).

The chain combines TRBV4-1 with TRBJ2-1, with D uncertain. Germline CDR1 and CDR2: MGHRA and YSYEKL. V was cut by 1 base and J by 8 bases, with 3 bases left in between. This CDR3 comprises 11 residues. CDR3 coding DNA: TGCGCCAGCAGCCAAGGTTATGAGCAGTTCTTC. It yields the protein CASSQGYEQFF.

The V call is TRBV19, the J call TRBJ1-2; D uncertain. Germline CDR1 is LNHDA and CDR2 is SQIVND (reference sequence). V lost 3 bases, J lost 8 bases, and 10 bases lay in between. This CDR3 region has 12 residues. The CDR3 reads CASSMNTAGYTF. The CDR3 DNA reads as TGTGCCAGTAGTATGAATACGGCCGGCTACACCTTC.

The chain is built from TRBV29-1 and TRBJ2-1, with 13 bases identical to TRBD2. V lost 6 bases and J lost 9; bases outside the gene matches: 11. The CDR3 loop spans 15 amino acids. Germline V CDR1 and CDR2: SQVTM, ANQGSEA. The chain's CDR3 is CSVELAGGGFSEQFF. The CDR3, as DNA: TGCAGCGTAGAACTAGCGGGAGGGGGCTTCAGTGAGCAGTTCTTC.

Only one count was recorded for this clone. The chain recombines TRBV7-9 with TRBJ2-1; no reliable D call. The CDR3 consists of 14 residues. Germline CDR1 and CDR2: SEHNR and FQNEAQ (reference sequence). Deletions cut 5 bases from V and 6 bases from J, with 14 bases between. DNA for the CDR3: TGTGCCAGCAGCCCTCCCCCAGTAGGCAATGAGCAGTTCTTC. It is translated as CASSPPPVGNEQFF.

This clone has only one observation. The chain combines TRBV10-3 with TRBJ2-2, with 8 bases aligning to TRBD1. Germline CDR1 reads ENHRY; CDR2 reads SYGVKD. The CDR3 consists of 13 residues. With V trimmed by 6 bases and J by 6 bases, 3 bases remained unmatched. CDR3 sequence: CAIRAQGAGELFF. In DNA, the CDR3 is TGTGCCATCAGAGCACAGGGGGCCGGGGAGCTGTTTTTT.

V gene TRBV10-3 combines with J gene TRBJ2-7, with 9 bases fitting TRBD2. Germline V gene data show CDR1 as ENHRY and CDR2 as SYGVKD. Trimming took 2 bases from V and 2 from J; bases not matched to a gene: 4. This CDR3 comprises 15 residues. CDR3 protein: CAISEEAGGPYEQYF. CDR3 in DNA: TGTGCCATCAGTGAGGAGGCGGGAGGGCCCTACGAGCAGTACTTC.

This clone was seen only once. The J gene is TRBJ1-2, the V gene TRBV28; no reliable D call. Germline V CDR1 and CDR2: MDHEN, SYDVKM. The CDR3 extends over 12 amino acids. The V end was cut by 6 bases, the J end by 6 bases, with 11 bases between. The chain's CDR3 is CASSRTTDGYTF. The CDR3 nucleotides read TGTGCCAGCAGCCGTACGACGGATGGCTACACCTTC.

This chain connects TRBV14 to TRBJ1-1; D uncertain. CDR1 SGHDN and CDR2 FVKESK come from the germline V gene. Between the trimmed V and J ends, which lost 1 base and 5 bases, there was a span of 14 bases. This CDR3 spans 15 amino acids. In DNA, the CDR3 is TGTGCCAGCAGCCAAGTAGAGGTGTTTTGGACTGAAGCTTTCTTT. It yields the protein CASSQVEVFWTEAFF.

The chain couples TRBV2 to TRBJ2-1; maybe TRBD1 (5 bases). The V end was cut by 7 bases, the J end by 4 bases, with 11 bases between. CDR3 length: 13 amino acids. Germline-derived CDR1 and CDR2 are SNHLY and FYNNEI. For the CDR3, the DNA is TGTGCCAGCATCGCCGACAGATACAATGAGCAGTTCTTC. Protein: CASIADRYNEQFF.

This sequence joins TRBV5-6 and TRBJ1-1; D might be TRBD1 (5 bases). The CDR3 loop spans 14 amino acids. Germline V CDR1 and CDR2: SGHDT, YYEEEE. V lost 1 base and J 4 bases, leaving 11 bases between the germline ends. CDR3 in DNA: TGTGCCAGCAGCTTGCGGGGGGTAGGCACTGAAGCTTTCTTT. Encoded protein: CASSLRGVGTEAFF.

This clone was seen a single time. Other DNA sequences in this sample translate to the same CDR3. This chain joins TRBV28 and TRBJ2-7; no clear D gene. This CDR3 is 11 amino acids long. The germline V gene encodes CDR1 MDHEN and CDR2 SYDVKM. The ends were cut back, 6 bases at V and 3 bases at J, with 6 bases in the middle. CDR3 nucleotides: TGTGCCAGCAGCCCCAACTACGAGCAGTACTTC. Encoded protein: CASSPNYEQYF.

This clone was seen ten or more times. This rearrangement joins TRBV5-6 to TRBJ2-1, with TRBD1 matching over 7 bases. The CDR3 runs 16 residues. Germline trimming cut 10 bases from V and 0 bases from J; bases unmatched to any gene: 13. The germline V gene has CDR1 SGHDT and CDR2 YYEEEE. CDR3 sequence (DNA): TGTGCCCAAGCTGATTTCGGACAGGCCTCCTACAATGAGCAGTTCTTC. Amino acids: CAQADFGQASYNEQFF.

The genes are TRBV19 and TRBJ2-5; 13 bases match TRBD2. This CDR3 region has 16 residues. The germline gives CDR1 LNHDA, CDR2 SQIVND (reference sequence). The junction had 6 bases not matched to a gene; V was cut back by 3 bases and J by 5 bases. The CDR3 protein is CASSMPGLAGPETQYF. In DNA, the CDR3 is TGTGCCAGTAGTATGCCGGGACTAGCGGGACCCGAGACCCAGTACTTC. Drawing the rest from reference TRBV19 and TRBJ2-5, the complete variable domain is DGGITQSPKYLFRKEGQNVTLSCEQNLNHDAMYWYRQDPGQGLRLIYYSQIVNDFQKGDIAEGYSVSREKKESFPLTVTSAQKNPTAFYLCASSMPGLAGPETQYFGPGTRLLVL.